This T cell receptor beta chain emerged from a study of cytomegalovirus exposure and HLA in healthy donors. CDR1 MGHRA and CDR2 YSYEKL come from the germline V gene. The CDR3 length is 14 residues. Amplification used 60 Vbeta primers and 13 Jbeta primers. TCRdb's copy holds only in-frame clones and misses some; the assay was immunoSEQ multiplex PCR. The sample includes 210,000 or so clones, around 83% of them seen just once. The chain is built from TRBV4-1 and TRBJ2-5, with D perhaps matching TRBD1 (5 bases). The J call is doubtful: the DNA matches TRBJ2-7 better. Sequencing was performed on PBMCs. This sequence originates from a girl aged 5 to 17 in good health and CMV-seronegative. The CDR3 loop reads CASSHQGESYEQYF. CDR3 DNA: TGCGCCAGCAGCCATCAAGGGGAATCCTACGAGCAGTACTTC.